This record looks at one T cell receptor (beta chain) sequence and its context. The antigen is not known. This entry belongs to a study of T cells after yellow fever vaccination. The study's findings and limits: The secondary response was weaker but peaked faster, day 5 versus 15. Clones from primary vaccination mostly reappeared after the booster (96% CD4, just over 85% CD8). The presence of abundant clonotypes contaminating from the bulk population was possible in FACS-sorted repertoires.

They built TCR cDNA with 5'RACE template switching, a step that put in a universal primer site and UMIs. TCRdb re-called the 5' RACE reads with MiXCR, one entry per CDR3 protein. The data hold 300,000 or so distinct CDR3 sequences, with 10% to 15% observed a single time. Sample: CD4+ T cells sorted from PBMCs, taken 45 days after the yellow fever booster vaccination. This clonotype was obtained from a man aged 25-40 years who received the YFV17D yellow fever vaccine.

The CDR3 bases are TGTGCCACCAGCAGTAGCCGCCCCTTCAATGAGCAGTTCTTC. It yields the protein CATSSSRPFNEQFF. J is TRBJ2-1 and V is TRBV15; D gene uncertain. Germline V lookup: CDR1 LNHNV, CDR2 YYDKDF (reference sequence). V was clipped by 3 bases and J by 6 bases, with 12 bases between them. The CDR3 totals 14 residues.